The rows below give T cell receptor beta chains drawn from one sample of a study of blood T cells in healthy people across ages. TCRdb re-analysed the 5' RACE reads in MiXCR, keeping a single row per CDR3 protein. The sample lists 1,500,000 or so distinct CDR3 sequences, approximately 42% occurring once. Sample: blood. Receptors were obtained from a woman between 18 and 29 years old in good health. The conserved cysteine and the conserved F or W are not part of the CDR3 here. Fields, in order: J gene, V gene, CDR3 protein.

TRBJ2-1 | TRBV7-6 | ASSLTGQGIGNEQF
TRBJ2-1 | TRBV3-1 | ASSREGGSSYNEQF
TRBJ2-1 | TRBV12-3/TRBV12-4 | ASSLALGLTDEQF
TRBJ1-2 | TRBV5-5 | ASSLGMTIDYGYT
TRBJ2-7 | TRBV20-1 | SAPPGLAPYEQY
TRBJ2-1 | TRBV24-1 | ATSDSRTGYRRGEQF
TRBJ1-5 | TRBV20-1 | SASTGLEQPQH
TRBJ2-7 | TRBV7-8 | ASSLALVTYEQY
TRBJ1-1 | TRBV29-1 | SVSRDRGRDEAF
TRBJ2-1 | TRBV12-3/TRBV12-4 | ASRLTSGGARDEQF
TRBJ2-1 | TRBV7-2 | ASSLAPLGQETQF
TRBJ2-7 | TRBV20-1 | SAAGETHYEQY
TRBJ2-3 | TRBV27 | ASSFLVLGEGTDTQY
TRBJ2-7 | TRBV9 | ASSEGSAYEQY
TRBJ1-2 | TRBV4-3 | ASSQDGAVANYGYT
TRBJ2-1 | TRBV11-3 | ASSLGGGYEQF
TRBJ2-7 | TRBV6-2/TRBV6-3 | ASNPGGRGEQY
TRBJ2-3 | TRBV4-2 | ASSQEWTGGTDTQY
TRBJ2-2 | TRBV11-2 | ASSLERGHTGELF
TRBJ1-6 | TRBV25-1 | ASSESALGGLSYNSPLH
TRBJ2-7 | TRBV28 | ASSQTDRPITYEQY
TRBJ1-1 | TRBV4-3 | AGSQDIGGGTEAF
TRBJ2-2 | TRBV4-2 | ASSQPNTGDTGELF
TRBJ1-2 | TRBV5-1 | ASSLVAGSGYT
TRBJ1-1 | TRBV11-2 | ASSLMGLPNTEAF
TRBJ2-3 | TRBV6-6 | ASSSTSVGTDTQY
TRBJ2-3 | TRBV10-2 | ASSTGRADTQY
TRBJ2-2 | TRBV5-1 | ASSLDRARTGELF
TRBJ2-3 | TRBV6-2/TRBV6-3 | ASSYTSGYSTDTQY
TRBJ1-2 | TRBV4-2 | ASSQGTRRYGYT
TRBJ2-3 | TRBV10-3 | ATGRGDASTDTQY
TRBJ2-3 | TRBV5-1 | ASSFSPEETQY
TRBJ2-5 | TRBV5-1 | ASRDDATLGDEQY
TRBJ1-1 | TRBV25-1 | ASSGTGITEAF
TRBJ2-3 | TRBV7-3 | ASSLTDTYTQY
TRBJ1-2 | TRBV18 | ASSRNQAGTEARGYT
TRBJ2-1 | TRBV12-3/TRBV12-4 | ASASPRQCEQF
TRBJ1-2 | TRBV19 | ASSIRDRRYASGYT
TRBJ2-3 | TRBV7-2 | ASSPERTSGGTDTQY
TRBJ1-5 | TRBV6-6 | ASSEQPVGKPQH
TRBJ2-1 | TRBV2 | ARGLTYNEQF
TRBJ1-1 | TRBV12-3/TRBV12-4 | ASSLAMRNTEAF
TRBJ2-6 | TRBV20-1 | SAPLLPGANVLT
TRBJ1-5 | TRBV2 | ASSDVGRSGNQPQH
TRBJ2-3 | TRBV20-1 | SARGTRDSTDTQY
TRBJ1-5 | TRBV7-8 | ASSQWTGGNQPQH